Included here is one T cell receptor beta chain sequence, with context. Its specificity is not known. Each CD8 memory set brought CD45RO+ cells together with CCR7-negative CD45RA+ TemRA cells. The sample comes from a study of shared clonotypes between healthy human individuals. Findings and caveats of the study: Generation probabilities were higher for clonotypes shared across all four sorted-subset donors than for unshared ones.

The CDR3 runs to 17 residues. Germline V lookup: CDR1 MDHEN, CDR2 SYDVKM. J lost 5 bases, V lost 5 bases, and 9 bases had no gene match. At the deep level, the assay was run. In the original workflow: Owing to the provision of junction-only sequences devoid of quality scores by immunoSEQ, filtering differed. Sequencing was performed with immunoSEQ multiplex PCR; in TCRdb, only in-frame clones are kept and a portion is missing. V and J calls plus clone size are reproduced from that table; the DNA served to infer D and trimming. The sample contains roughly 110,000 clones, approximately 70% of which appear only once.

The sample was memory CD8+ T cells sorted from blood. Subset specified: CD45RO+ cells pooled with CCR7-negative TemRA cells. V usage is TRBV28 and J usage is TRBJ2-2, with TRBD1 matching over 12 bases. The receptor's source is a woman in her 30s in good health. CDR3 residues: CASSTRGQGAMTGELFF. The CDR3 nucleotides are TGTGCCAGCAGTACCCGGGGACAGGGGGCTATGACCGGGGAGCTGTTTTTT.